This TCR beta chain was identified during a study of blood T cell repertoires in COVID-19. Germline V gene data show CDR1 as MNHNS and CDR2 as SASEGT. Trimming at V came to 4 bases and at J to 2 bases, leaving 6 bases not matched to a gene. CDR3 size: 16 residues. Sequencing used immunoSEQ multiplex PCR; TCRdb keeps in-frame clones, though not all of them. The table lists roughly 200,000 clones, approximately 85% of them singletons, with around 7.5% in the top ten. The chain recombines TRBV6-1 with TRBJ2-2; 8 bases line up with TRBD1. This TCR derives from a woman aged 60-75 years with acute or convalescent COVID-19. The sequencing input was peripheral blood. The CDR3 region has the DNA TGTGCCAGCAGTGCGGCCGGGACAGGTAACACCGGGGAGCTGTTTTTT. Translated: CASSAAGTGNTGELFF.